Below, 20 T cell receptor beta chains from the same sample are listed, as sequenced in a study of tissue T cells after allogeneic stem cell transplantation (dated by TCRdb to 2021 to 2024). In the paper's terms, the time point label means: mouse harvest day 14 after allogeneic transplant. Mouse grafts combined 10^7 T-cell-depleted bone marrow cells with 10^6 splenic CD5+ T cells, given via tail vein injection. Library preparation was by the immunoSEQ multiplex PCR assay. TCRdb retrieved this table from immuneACCESS and kept in-frame rearrangements only. Not all clones are present; in checked studies, unresolved V genes account for under half, and no reason is known for the remainder. This sample holds roughly 7,800 clones; over 30% were observed only once. Jointly, the top ten make up 3% to 3.5% of the sample. The sample comprised skin. The source is a female BALB/c mouse given C57BL/6 T cells with graft-versus-host disease after an allogeneic hematopoietic cell transplant.

About this clone itself: The germline and genes are mouse ones. The sequence runs out 1 residue before the end of the CDR3; the remainder is reconstructed from the germline J gene. The chain recombines TRBV22 with TRBJ2-4; TRBD2 reflects the table's D call only, with no check against the DNA. TRBV22 is listed as a pseudogene. The CDR3 has 15 residues. The CDR3 is CASSDWGGSQNTLYF. Partial CDR3 DNA: TGTGCCAGCAGTGACTGGGGGGGTAGTCAAAACACCTTGTAC.

This clone was counted between two and nine times. Gene names and germline refer to mouse. The CDR3 goes on 1 residue after the read ends, and that part is filled in from the germline J gene. This chain uses TRBV26 with TRBJ1-2; D is unresolved. The V and J ends lost 3 bases and 0 bases respectively, with 5 bases between them. The germline gives CDR1 KGHPV, CDR2 FQNQEV (reference sequence). The CDR3 extends over 13 amino acids. CDR3 DNA, as far as it was read: TGTGCCAGCAGTCTCGATGCAAACTCCGACTACACC. This translates into CASSLDANSDYT. The CDR3 as a whole reads CASSLDANSDYTF.

This clone qualifies as medium-sized. Gene names are mouse gene names. The observed sequence ends 1 residue before the CDR3 terminus, with the missing tail filled in from the germline J gene. The V and J genes are TRBV26 and TRBJ1-4; perhaps TRBD1 as D (6 bases). CDR1 KGHPV and CDR2 FQNQEV come from the germline V gene (reference sequence). V lost 6 bases to trimming and J lost 4 bases, with 9 bases between them. The length of the CDR3 is 13 residues. CDR3 sequence reads: CASRGQNNERLFF. The sequenced CDR3 bases are TGTGCCAGCAGGGGACAAAACAACGAAAGATTATTT.

For this clone: Genes and germline come from the mouse. The CDR3 extends 1 residue past the end of the read, so its final part is completed from the germline J gene. The chain recombines TRBV16 with TRBJ1-1; possible D gene TRBD1, 6 bases. Germline-derived CDR1 and CDR2 are SGHSA and FRNQAP. The V end was cut by 2 bases, the J end by 7 bases, with 8 bases between. CDR3 length equals 12 residues. CDR3: CASSLWDKEVFF. The covered CDR3 bases are TGTGCAAGCAGCTTATGGGACAAAGAAGTCTTC. Supplemented by reference TRBV16 and TRBJ1-1, the full variable domain reads NAGVIQTPRHKVTGKGQEATLWCEPISGHSAVFWYRQTIVQGLEFLTYFRNQAPIDDSGMPKERFSAQMPNQSHSTLKIQSTQPQDSAVYLCASSLWDKEVFFGKGTRLTVV.

The sample holds a few counts of this clone. These gene names are mouse names. The read falls 1 residue short of the CDR3 end, and the missing part is taken from the germline J gene. The chain couples TRBV13-1 to TRBJ1-5, with a tentative D call TRBD1 (5 bases). The CDR3 sequence is 14 residues long. From germline, CDR1 is NSHNY and CDR2 SYGAGN. The ends were cut back, 3 bases at V and 1 base at J, with 8 bases in the middle. CDR3 amino acids: CASSAGANNQAPLF. The sequenced part of the CDR3 DNA is TGTGCCAGCAGTGCCGGGGCCAACAACCAGGCTCCGCTT.

Points on this clone: The germline and genes are mouse ones. Coverage ceases 1 residue before the CDR3 finishes, and the germline J gene fills in the end. The V call is TRBV3, the J call TRBJ1-4, with unresolved D. The V and J ends lost 5 bases and 0 bases respectively, with 7 bases between them. The CDR3 extends over 14 amino acids. Germline CDR1 is SNHLY and CDR2 is FYNGKV (reference sequence). The DNA read from the CDR3 is TGTGCCAGCAGCCTACTCGTTTCCAACGAAAGATTATTT. Amino acid sequence: CASSLLVSNERLF. The full CDR3 protein reads CASSLLVSNERLFF.

About this clone itself: A single base separates this from a much larger clone, so it may be a read error. Gene names denote mouse genes. The read ends 1 residue early relative to the CDR3; the germline J gene fills the gap. This rearrangement joins TRBV3 to TRBJ2-7; 7 positions agree with TRBD1. Germline CDR1 and CDR2: SNHLY and FYNGKV (reference sequence). The V gene end was trimmed by 5 bases and the J gene end by 4 bases; junction bases not matched to a gene: 2. The CDR3 extends over 12 amino acids. The DNA read from the CDR3 is TGTGCCAGCAGCCGGGACAGATATGAACAGTAC. Translation gives CASSRDRYEQY. The CDR3 in its entirety is CASSRDRYEQYF.

In regard to this clone: Genes here carry mouse names. The read stops 1 residue short of the end of the CDR3; the missing end is completed from the germline J gene. The chain joins TRBV13-1 to TRBJ2-5; D unresolved. Trimming cost V 1 base and J 6 bases, with 3 bases left between them. Germline V CDR1 and CDR2: NSHNY, SYGAGN. This CDR3 spans 11 amino acids. The CDR3 sequence: CASSDRDTQYF. The CDR3 DNA, read in part, is TGTGCCAGCAGTGATCGGGACACCCAGTAC.

Remarks on this clone: Germline and genes here are mouse. The CDR3 end falls 1 residue outside the read, so it is completed with the germline J gene. The V call is TRBV26, the J call TRBJ2-7; D ambiguous. The CDR3 is made up of 12 amino acids. V was cut by 2 bases and J by 4 bases, with 6 bases left in between. Germline V CDR1 and CDR2: KGHPV, FQNQEV (reference sequence). CDR3: CASSLDIYEQYF. The CDR3 DNA, read in part, is TGTGCCAGCAGTCTGGACATTTATGAACAGTAC.

Of note for this clone: Genes and germline come from the mouse. From the germline J gene comes the end of the CDR3, since the read stops 1 residue before it. The chain uses TRBV19 and TRBJ2-5; no firm D call. Deletions cut 4 bases from V and 0 bases from J, with 6 bases between. Looked up from germline, CDR1 is FNHDT and CDR2 is SITEND (reference sequence). The CDR3 is 13 amino acids. The CDR3 protein is CASSLVNQDTQYF. The CDR3 bases that were read are TGTGCCAGCAGTCTGGTTAACCAAGACACCCAGTAC.

Remarks on this clone: Gene and germline names: mouse. Partial CDR3 DNA: TGTGCCAGCAGTCTGTCGGGAGGGAGCGAAAGATTATTT. Translated: CASSLSGGSERLF. From start to end, the CDR3 is CASSLSGGSERLFF. This sequence joins TRBV26 and TRBJ1-4; no firm D call. The CDR3 goes on 1 residue after the read ends, and that part is filled in from the germline J gene. This CDR3 spans 14 amino acids. V was shortened by 0 bases and J by 7 bases, with 9 bases between the two germline ends. In germline, CDR1 is KGHPV, CDR2 FQNQEV (reference sequence).

This clone came up a few times. The gene names given are mouse names. The read ends 1 residue early relative to the CDR3; the germline J gene fills the gap. The V gene is TRBV1, the J gene TRBJ1-6; TRBD1 is a possible D gene (5 bases). TRBJ1-6 is sorted into the ORF group, with uncertain function. Trimming left V 3 bases short and J 3 bases short, with 6 bases between. This CDR3 is 14 amino acids long. Germline V lookup: CDR1 NSQYPW, CDR2 LRSPGD (reference sequence). CDR3 DNA, as far as it was read: TGCACCTGCAGTGCGGGGCTCTATAATTCGCCCCTCTAC. This gives the protein CTCSAGLYNSPLY. The complete CDR3 reads CTCSAGLYNSPLYF.

Points on this clone: Mouse names are used for the genes. The read comes to an end 1 residue before the CDR3 does, leaving the germline J gene to fill in the end. This chain links TRBV23 with TRBJ2-7; whether TRBD1, the table's D call, matches the DNA was not checked. CDR3 size: 13 residues. Per germline, CDR1 KGHTA and CDR2 FQNQQP. The CDR3 loop reads CSSSKQSSYEQYF. The sequenced part of the CDR3 DNA is TGCTCCAGCAGTAAACAGAGCTCCTATGAACAGTAC. The variable domain in full, completed from reference TRBV23 and TRBJ2-7, reads DAAVTQKPRYLIKMKGQEAEMKCIPEKGHTAVFWYQQKQSKELKFLIYFQNQQPLDQIDMVKERFSAVCPSSSLCSLGIRTCEAEDSALYLCSSSKQSSYEQYFGPGTRLTVL.

This clone ranks as medium-sized. Here the gene names and germline are mouse. From the germline J gene comes the end of the CDR3, since the read stops 1 residue before it. The rearrangement joins TRBV26 to TRBJ2-3; unclear D gene. Trimming pared 2 bases from V and 9 bases from J, leaving 12 bases between. The CDR3 is made up of 13 amino acids. Germline V gives CDR1 KGHPV, CDR2 FQNQEV (reference sequence). CDR3 in amino acids: CASSLAPAGTLYF. The DNA read from the CDR3 is TGTGCCAGCAGTCTGGCCCCTGCCGGGACGCTGTAT.

For this clone: Gene names denote mouse genes. From the germline J gene comes the end of the CDR3, since the read stops 1 residue before it. The chain has TRBV26 and TRBJ1-1, with D uncertain. Trimming cost V 2 bases and J 8 bases, with 9 bases left between them. The CDR3 contains 12 residues. Germline V lookup: CDR1 KGHPV, CDR2 FQNQEV (reference sequence). The CDR3 bases that were read are TGTGCCAGCAGTCTGAAGGGTCAGGAAGTCTTC. It is translated as CASSLKGQEVF. From start to end, the CDR3 is CASSLKGQEVFF.

Turning to this clone: Genes and germline come from the mouse. The CDR3 extends 1 residue past the end of the read, so its final part is completed from the germline J gene. The gene calls are TRBV29 and TRBJ2-5; 8 bases are a match to TRBD1. V was clipped by 1 base and J by 8 bases; unmatched bases: 8. This CDR3 is built from 15 residues. From germline, CDR1 is MSHET and CDR2 SYDVDS. The chain's CDR3 is CASSLYGTGPGTQYF. Partial CDR3 DNA: TGTGCTAGCAGTTTATACGGGACAGGCCCGGGCACCCAGTAC.

Comment on this clone: The listed genes are named as in mouse. The read gets to within 1 residue of the CDR3 end, and the germline J gene fills in the rest. The chain couples TRBV23 to TRBJ1-1; the tabulated D call, TRBD1, remains unverified against the DNA. The germline CDR1 and CDR2 sequences are KGHTA and FQNQQP. The CDR3 covers 13 residues. The CDR3 region is CSSRQDANTEVFF. The sequenced part of the CDR3 DNA is TGCTCCAGCAGGCAGGATGCAAACACAGAAGTCTTC.

In the case of this clone: The listed genes are named as in mouse. The CDR3 goes on 1 residue after the read ends, and that part is filled in from the germline J gene. The chain employs TRBV4 and TRBJ2-4; 7 nucleotides match TRBD1. The CDR3 loop spans 14 amino acids. Trimming cost V 4 bases and J 3 bases; bases outside gene matches: 4. CDR1 and CDR2 from the germline V gene are LGHDT and YNNKQL (reference sequence). The part of the CDR3 DNA that was read is TGTGCCAGCAGCTTCAGGGGGAGGCAAAACACCTTGTAC. Its protein is CASSFRGRQNTLY. The full CDR3 sequence reads CASSFRGRQNTLYF.

Of note for this clone: Gene names follow the mouse nomenclature. The CDR3 end lies 1 residue beyond the end of the read and is filled in from the germline J gene. This sequence joins TRBV26 and TRBJ2-7; D perhaps matches TRBD1 (7 bases). CDR3 size: 13 residues. Looked up from germline, CDR1 is KGHPV and CDR2 is FQNQEV (reference sequence). V lost 0 bases to trimming and J lost 7 bases, with 10 bases between them. The sequenced part of the CDR3 DNA is TGTGCCAGCAGTCTGTCCCCAGGGGGGGAACAGTAC. Its translation: CASSLSPGGEQY. The CDR3 in its entirety is CASSLSPGGEQYF.

For this clone: The listed genes are named as in mouse. The CDR3 end falls 1 residue outside the read, so it is completed with the germline J gene. The V call is TRBV26, the J call TRBJ2-4, with a tentative D call TRBD1 (6 bases). The CDR3 has 14 residues. Germline assignment: CDR1 KGHPV and CDR2 FQNQEV (reference sequence). Trimming took off 6 bases at V and 2 bases at J, with 12 bases between the two ends. The chain's CDR3 is CASSLHRVQNTLYF. The sequenced part of the CDR3 DNA is TGTGCCAGCAGCCTTCACAGGGTTCAAAACACCTTGTAC.